Each of the 27 T cell receptor beta chains below was sequenced from the same sample in a study of blood T cell repertoires in COVID-19. Clones were sequenced by immunoSEQ multiplex PCR, and TCRdb holds only the in-frame ones, with some missing. The sample lists hundreds of thousands of clones; more than 80% were seen once. The sample taken for sequencing was peripheral blood. The receptor source for this set is a woman in her 30s with active or convalescent COVID-19.

This clone showed up just a few times. This sequence joins TRBV19 and TRBJ2-7; 8 nucleotides match TRBD2. The CDR3 covers 14 residues. J gave up 7 bases and V 7 bases, and 12 bases lay outside the gene matches. Germline CDR1 is LNHDA and CDR2 is SQIVND (reference sequence). CDR3 amino acids: CASKGLAGLEEQYF. CDR3 nucleotides: TGTGCCAGTAAGGGATTAGCGGGACTAGAGGAGCAGTACTTC.

This chain joins TRBV29-1 and TRBJ2-1; TRBD2 matches 12 bases. Germline V CDR1 and CDR2: SQVTM, ANQGSEA. This CDR3 contains 12 residues. Germline trimming cut 8 bases from V and 6 bases from J; bases unmatched to any gene: 2. The DNA for the CDR3 is TGCAGCTCGACTAGCGGGAGCAATGAGCAGTTCTTC. It codes for CSSTSGSNEQFF.

This clone occurred once. The genes are TRBV7-8 and TRBJ1-4; the D gene is possibly TRBD1 (6 bases). The CDR3 has 15 amino acids. Germline V gene lookup returns CDR1 SGHVS and CDR2 FQNEAQ. V was trimmed by 5 bases and J by 7 bases, leaving 17 bases between them. The CDR3 sequence: CASSTQGSRGEKLFF. In DNA form, the CDR3 reads TGTGCCAGCAGCACGCAGGGGTCGAGGGGTGAAAAACTGTTTTTT.

Only a few counts were recorded for this clone. The J gene is TRBJ2-7, the V gene TRBV19; D not certain. The CDR3 extends over 9 amino acids. CDR1 is LNHDA and CDR2 is SQIVND in the germline V gene (reference sequence). Between the trimmed V and J ends, which lost 11 bases and 5 bases, there was a span of 7 bases. The CDR3 region has the DNA TGTGCCCCACGGGACGAGCAGTACTTC. It translates to CAPRDEQYF.

This rearrangement joins TRBV5-1 to TRBJ2-7; 9 bases are shared with TRBD2. This CDR3 is built from 16 residues. The germline V gene has CDR1 SGHRS and CDR2 YFSETQ. V lost 0 bases to trimming and J lost 4 bases; unmatched junction nucleotides: 8. CDR3: CASSLAPAGGLYEQYF. The DNA for the CDR3 is TGCGCCAGCAGCTTGGCCCCAGCGGGGGGTCTATACGAGCAGTACTTC.

The count of this clone is one. The genes are TRBV27 and TRBJ2-1, with 11 bases aligning to TRBD2. V shed 5 bases, J shed 1 base, and the junction held 7 bases outside the gene matches. The CDR3 runs 17 residues. The germline gives CDR1 MNHEY, CDR2 SMNVEV (reference sequence). CDR3 sequence reads: CASSRPGLAASYNEQFF. As DNA, the CDR3 is TGTGCCAGCAGTCGACCGGGACTAGCGGCTTCCTACAATGAGCAGTTCTTC.

The J gene is TRBJ1-5, the V gene TRBV19; the D gene is possibly TRBD1 (6 bases). The CDR3 has 14 residues. V was trimmed by 4 bases and J by 4 bases, leaving 11 bases between them. CDR1 is LNHDA, CDR2 SQIVND, per germline (reference sequence). The CDR3 DNA reads TGTGCCAGTAGTACAAATACAGGGAATCAGCCCCAGCATTTT. Translation: CASSTNTGNQPQHF.

The V and J genes are TRBV11-2 and TRBJ1-5; D is undetermined. The germline V gene encodes CDR1 SGHAT and CDR2 FQNNGV. The CDR3 spans 17 residues. The V gene lost 1 base and the J gene lost 1 base, with 14 bases spanning the gap. The CDR3 spells CASSLGLLAGSNQPQHF. The CDR3 region has the DNA TGTGCCAGCAGCTTAGGCCTCTTGGCCGGGAGCAATCAGCCCCAGCATTTT.

The chain uses TRBV6-5 and TRBJ1-3, with D maybe TRBD1 (6 bases). Germline V gives CDR1 MNHEY, CDR2 SVGAGI. V lost 8 bases, J lost 0 bases, and 14 bases lay in between. The CDR3 contains 15 residues. Written as DNA, the CDR3 is TGTGCCAGCGACTTGGACAGTTACTCTGGAAACACCATATATTTT. This gives the protein CASDLDSYSGNTIYF.

The chain is built from TRBV10-1 and TRBJ2-3; TRBD2 matches at 10 bases. The CDR3 has 16 residues. Unmatched junction bases numbered 7, after V lost 2 bases and J lost 5 bases. CDR1 WNHNN and CDR2 SYGVQD come from the germline V gene (reference sequence). The CDR3 sequence is CASSEGAGGRGDTQYF. In nucleotides, the CDR3 is TGCGCCAGCAGTGAGGGAGCGGGAGGGCGCGGAGATACGCAGTATTTT.

The chain combines TRBV4-2 with TRBJ1-3; weak D call: TRBD1 (5 bases). There are 15 residues in the CDR3. V lost 3 bases, J lost 2 bases, and 11 bases lay in between. Germline V lookup: CDR1 LGHNA, CDR2 YNFKEQ. Here the CDR3 DNA reads TGTGCCAGCAGCCAGGGGCCCGCGCCTGGAAACACCATATATTTT. As protein: CASSQGPAPGNTIYF.

This chain connects TRBV9 to TRBJ2-1; 7 bases align to TRBD1. In germline, CDR1 is SGDLS, CDR2 YYNGEE. There are 15 residues in the CDR3. V lost 4 bases and J lost 4; bases outside the gene matches: 8. DNA for the CDR3: TGTGCCAGCAGCACAGACAGGGATGGGTACAATGAGCAGTTCTTC. Its protein is CASSTDRDGYNEQFF.

The DNA of the CDR3 is TGTGCCAGCAGCTGGACTAGCAATGAGCAGTTCTTC. Amino acids: CASSWTSNEQFF. The chain links TRBV3-1 (or the pseudogene TRBV3-2) to TRBJ2-1, with TRBD2 identical over 7 bases. This CDR3 contains 12 residues. The V and J ends lost 5 bases and 6 bases, in that order; junction bases with no gene match: 1. Germline lookup yields CDR1 LGHDT and CDR2 YNNKEL (reference sequence).

Of note for this clone: Other DNA sequences in the same sample also yield this CDR3. This chain uses TRBV5-1 with TRBJ1-3; D possibly corresponds to TRBD1 (5 bases). V lost 5 bases and J 0 bases, leaving 9 bases between the germline ends. Germline V gene sequence: CDR1 SGHRS, CDR2 YFSETQ. The CDR3 runs to 14 residues. CDR3 loop: CASSSGVSGNTIYF. In nucleotides, the CDR3 is TGCGCCAGCAGTTCGGGGGTCTCTGGAAACACCATATATTTT.

The chain uses TRBV5-5 and TRBJ2-2; tentatively, D is TRBD1 (6 bases). CDR3 length: 14 residues. CDR1 is SGHKS, CDR2 YYEKEE, per germline (reference sequence). V dropped 5 bases and J dropped 7 bases, with 15 bases sitting between them. CDR3 sequence (DNA): TGTGCCAGCAGTTTCTTCCAGGACAGCGGGGAGCTGTTTTTT. This sequence encodes CASSFFQDSGELFF.

The chain has TRBV15 and TRBJ1-5, with 9 nucleotides matching TRBD1. CDR1 is LNHNV, CDR2 YYDKDF, per germline (reference sequence). CDR3 length equals 16 residues. The trim removed 1 base at V and 4 bases at J, leaving 5 bases unmatched. The CDR3 DNA reads TGTGCCACCAGCAGAGGGAAGACAGGGGGGAATCAGCCCCAGCATTTT. Translation gives CATSRGKTGGNQPQHF.

The chain links TRBV29-1 to TRBJ1-2, with a possible D match to TRBD1 (6 bases). Trimming took 1 base from V and 4 from J, leaving 13 bases between them. Germline loops: CDR1 SQVTM, CDR2 ANQGSEA. The CDR3 loop spans 14 amino acids. CDR3 region: CSVEGALGGYGYTF. In nucleotides, the CDR3 is TGCAGCGTTGAAGGGGCCCTAGGGGGCTATGGCTACACCTTC. Supplemented by reference TRBV29-1 and TRBJ1-2, the full variable domain reads SAVISQKPSRDICQRGTSLTIQCQVDSQVTMMFWYRQQPGQSLTLIATANQGSEATYESGFVIDKFPISRPNLTFSTLTVSNMSPEDSSIYLCSVEGALGGYGYTFGSGTRLTVV.

This chain links TRBV27 with TRBJ1-2; tentatively, D is TRBD1 (5 bases). The ends were cut back, 4 bases at V and 4 bases at J, with 13 bases in the middle. Germline V gene data show CDR1 as MNHEY and CDR2 as SMNVEV (reference sequence). There are 14 residues in the CDR3. CDR3 sequence reads: CASSSGKGSYGYTF. CDR3 DNA sequence: TGTGCCAGCAGTTCGGGCAAGGGGTCCTATGGCTACACCTTC.

The V call is TRBV6-4, the J call TRBJ1-1, with D hard to call. CDR1 and CDR2 (germline): MRHNA, SNTAGT. Trimming left V 0 bases short and J 7 bases short, with 12 bases between. The length of the CDR3 is 14 residues. CDR3 sequence (DNA): TGTGCCAGCAGTGACTCGTCGGGAAAGAGTGAAGCTTTCTTT. This gives the protein CASSDSSGKSEAFF.

This clone was recorded once. The J gene is TRBJ1-3, the V gene TRBV29-1; 7 positions agree with TRBD1. This CDR3 region has 14 residues. Germline loops: CDR1 SQVTM, CDR2 ANQGSEA. J lost 1 base, V lost 7 bases, and 7 bases had no gene match. The CDR3 region has the DNA TGCAGCGCGAAACAGGGGTCGTCTGGAAACACCATATATTTT. This encodes CSAKQGSSGNTIYF.

This chain uses TRBV5-1 with TRBJ2-7; 8 nucleotides align to TRBD1. Germline CDR1 SGHRS, CDR2 YFSETQ. The CDR3 runs 15 residues. V lost 4 bases to trimming and J lost 0 bases; unmatched junction nucleotides: 6. CDR3 sequence: CASSPGQAISYEQYF. CDR3 DNA: TGCGCCAGCAGCCCGGGACAGGCAATCTCCTACGAGCAGTACTTC.

This sequence joins TRBV7-6 and TRBJ2-7; perhaps TRBD2 as D (5 bases). The CDR3 sequence is 15 residues long. Per the germline V gene, CDR1 is SGHVS and CDR2 is FNYEAQ. Trimming cost V 5 bases and J 0 bases, with 14 bases left between them. The CDR3 reads CASSPLGVSSYEQYF. The DNA for the CDR3 is TGTGCCAGCAGCCCTCTCGGGGTGAGCTCCTACGAGCAGTACTTC. Full variable domain (missing parts from reference TRBV7-6 and TRBJ2-7): GAGVSQSPRYKVTKRGQDVALRCDPISGHVSLYWYRQALGQGPEFLTYFNYEAQQDKSGLPNDRFSAERPEGSISTLTIQRTEQRDSAMYRCASSPLGVSSYEQYFGPGTRLTVT.

The chain uses TRBV28 and TRBJ1-1, with unresolved D. There are 13 residues in the CDR3. V was clipped by 3 bases and J by 8 bases, with 13 bases between them. The germline CDR1 and CDR2 sequences are MDHEN and SYDVKM. This chain's CDR3 is CASSFFFAIEAFF. The CDR3 bases are TGTGCCAGCAGTTTCTTCTTCGCGATCGAAGCTTTCTTT.

The rearrangement joins TRBV7-9 to TRBJ1-1; no definite D call. This CDR3 region has 12 residues. Germline V lookup: CDR1 SEHNR, CDR2 FQNEAQ (reference sequence). V gave up 3 bases and J gave up 4 bases, with 6 bases separating them. The CDR3: CASSFTVTEAFF. The CDR3 DNA reads TGTGCCAGCAGCTTCACGGTCACTGAAGCTTTCTTT. Using reference TRBV7-9 and TRBJ1-1 for the parts outside the CDR3, the full variable domain is DTGVSQNPRHKITKRGQNVTFRCDPISEHNRLYWYRQTLGQGPEFLTYFQNEAQLEKSRLLSDRFSAERPKGSFSTLEIQRTEQGDSAMYLCASSFTVTEAFFGQGTRLTVV.

This chain connects TRBV5-6 to TRBJ1-1; unclear D gene. CDR1 and CDR2 from the germline V gene are SGHDT and YYEEEE. Trimming cost V 5 bases and J 4 bases, with 12 bases left between them. The CDR3 runs to 13 residues. CDR3 coding DNA: TGTGCCAGCAGTAGGACGGGGAGCACTGAAGCTTTCTTT. Translation: CASSRTGSTEAFF.

The chain joins TRBV29-1 to TRBJ2-1; 12 positions match TRBD2. V shed 6 bases, J shed 8 bases, and the junction held 8 bases outside the gene matches. The CDR3 length is 14 residues. Germline V CDR1 and CDR2: SQVTM, ANQGSEA. As DNA, the CDR3 is TGCAGCGTGCGCAAGACTAGCGGGAGCCATGAGCAGTTCTTC. This translates into CSVRKTSGSHEQFF.

The CDR3 loop is CASSASTGRYTF. In DNA, the CDR3 is TGTGCCAGTAGTGCCTCTACAGGGCGGTACACCTTC. The chain uses TRBV19 and TRBJ1-2; D might be TRBD1 (6 bases). CDR3 length equals 12 residues. Germline CDR1 reads LNHDA; CDR2 reads SQIVND (reference sequence). Trimming stripped 5 bases from V and 11 bases from J, with 15 bases between.